Detailed here is one T cell receptor beta chain. These data belong to a study of T cell responses to AZD1222 COVID-19 vaccine. Generated by immunoSEQ multiplex PCR, the TCRdb table keeps only in-frame clones and is missing some. The data show 120,000 or so clones, with roughly 90% seen just once and roughly 1.5% held by the top ten. The V and J ends lost 5 bases and 1 base, in that order; junction bases with no gene match: 11. Germline CDR1 reads SGHDT; CDR2 reads YYEEEE. The CDR3 runs to 17 residues. This clonotype originated in an adult in good health. The chain is built from TRBV5-6 and TRBJ2-3; 9 bases align to TRBD1. This specimen was peripheral blood, taken on day 0 of AZD1222 vaccination. CDR3 region: CASRSKPGQGGTDTQYF. CDR3 bases: TGTGCCAGCAGATCCAAGCCGGGACAGGGAGGCACAGATACGCAGTATTTT.